The T cell receptor (beta chain) described here comes from a study of blood T cell repertoires in COVID-19. Study-level information: The samples span acute and convalescent COVID-19 from the United States, Italy and Spain. Sources were T cells, B-cell-depleted T cells, or PBMCs; the material itself was cDNA or gDNA.

With 6 bases clipped from V and 8 bases from J, the junction kept 12 bases outside the gene matches. The CDR3 consists of 15 residues. Germline lookup yields CDR1 SNHLY and CDR2 FYNNEI. Sequenced by immunoSEQ multiplex PCR; TCRdb stores in-frame clones only, minus some. Of under 55,000 clones in the sample, approximately 79% were seen once. The chain carries TRBV2 and TRBJ1-2; 10 bases fit TRBD1. Sequenced material: peripheral blood. The receptor's source is a man between 65 and 85 years old with acute or convalescent COVID-19. The CDR3 protein is CASSVGQGLRVGYTF. DNA of the CDR3: TGTGCCAGCAGCGTGGGACAGGGGTTAAGGGTCGGCTACACCTTC.